This T cell receptor (beta chain) comes out of a study of early T cells in non-severe SARS-CoV-2 infection (dated by TCRdb to the early 2020s). Turning to the overall study: Because TCR sequencing was done on bulk RNA from unsorted whole blood, the alpha and beta chains could not be paired. The paper as a whole reports these results and caveats: VDJdb matching was skewed toward anti-spike CD8 responses, so virus-specific expansions were likely underestimated and private and CD4 specificities were missed.

A case-control design nested within a healthcare worker cohort in London, UK, was used, with weekly nasopharyngeal swab PCR tests and blood sampling performed. Healthcare workers were enrolled in the week of the UK lockdown, from 23 to 31 March 2020, and were followed every week for up to roughly 15 weeks. This clonotype was counted ten times or more. It lacks a known antigen. Per-base qualities were not stored, and no clone one base away is much larger. V loses 8 bases, J loses 1 base, and the germline ends lie 18 bases apart. For CDR1 and CDR2, the germline V gene lists SNHLY and FYNNEI. From the cysteine through the phenylalanine, the CDR3 covers 16 amino acids. Left in the record is the CDR3 DNA by itself, 48 bases read in frame from the first base. The library was made by 5' RACE. Sequencing instrument: NextSeq 500. To correct for sequencing error and PCR bias, the TCR library protocol tagged individual cDNA molecules with unique molecular identifiers. TCR alpha and beta chains were both sequenced, and the abundances of alpha and beta sequences in each sample were closely correlated with each other. The study's own analysis went as follows. Decombinator V4 was used to perform V gene, J gene and CDR3 annotation of TCR sequences. TCRs were defined as expanded if a significant change between any two time points was detected under a Poisson model with p below 0.0001. TCR abundances were normalised to the total number of TCRs sequenced per sample and were expressed as counts per million. MAIT TCRs were defined by TRAV1-2 paired with TRAJ12, TRAJ20 or TRAJ33, and iNKT TCRs by TRAV10 paired with TRAJ18. VDJdb, accessed 1 November 2021, was searched for CMV, EBV and SARS-CoV-2 annotated TCRs, with TCRs annotated for multiple antigens excluded. Clones were called with MiXCR by TCRdb after fastp trimmed the public reads at Q25, and only in-frame beta chains were retained. Rows merge per CDR3 protein into single entries with the most common DNA and genes. TCRdb's processing, not the authors' own work, is the source of the V and J calls. The sample yields tens of thousands of distinct CDR3 sequences; 5.5% were counted once. 4.4% of the sample lies in the top ten.

The V and J segments used are TRBV2 and TRBJ2-4; the D segment is perhaps TRBD1 or TRBD2, each sharing 5 matched bases. This sample comprised whole blood, obtained at baseline. The receptor comes from an adult who was a healthcare worker with PCR-confirmed SARS-CoV-2 infection or an uninfected control (not recorded which). The CDR3 protein is CASGQLSGAAKNIQYF. The sequence in DNA is TGTGCCAGCGGACAACTTTCCGGGGCGGCCAAAAACATTCAGTACTTC.